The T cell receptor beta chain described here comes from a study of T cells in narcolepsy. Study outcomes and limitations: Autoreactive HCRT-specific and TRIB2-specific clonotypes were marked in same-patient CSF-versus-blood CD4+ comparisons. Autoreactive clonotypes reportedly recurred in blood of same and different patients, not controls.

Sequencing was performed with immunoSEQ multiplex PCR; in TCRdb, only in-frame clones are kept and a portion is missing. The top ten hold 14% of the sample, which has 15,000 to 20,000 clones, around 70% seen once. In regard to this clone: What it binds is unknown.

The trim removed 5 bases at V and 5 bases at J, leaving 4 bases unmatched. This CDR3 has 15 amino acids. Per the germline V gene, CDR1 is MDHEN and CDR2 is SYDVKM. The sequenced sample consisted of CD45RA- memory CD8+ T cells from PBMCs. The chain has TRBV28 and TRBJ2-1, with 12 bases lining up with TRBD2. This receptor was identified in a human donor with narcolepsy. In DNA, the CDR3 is TGTGCCAGCAGTCCTCTAGCGGGAGGGCACAATGAGCAGTTCTTC. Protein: CASSPLAGGHNEQFF.